This T cell receptor (beta chain) was profiled in a study of T-cell memory formation after mild COVID-19. Using constant-segment primers, 5'RACE produced TCR alpha and TCR beta cDNA libraries carrying sample barcodes and UMIs. TCRdb called the 5' RACE reads again in MiXCR, with one record for every CDR3 protein. Seen here are roughly 250,000 distinct CDR3 sequences, about a sixth observed once, and the top ten hold around 3.8%. This clonotype was observed a handful of times. Its specificity is not known. The CDR3 runs to 15 residues. Trimming cost V 7 bases and J 0 bases; bases outside gene matches: 7. Germline V CDR1 and CDR2: LGHNT, FRNRAP. Study results and caveats: For contracting clones, CD4+ ones sat mainly in CM and EM, CD8+ in EMRA. Clones that got smaller from day 15 to 85 had even CD4/CD8, while clones growing later tipped toward CD4+. For second-wave clones that peaked at day 37, SARS-CoV-2 specificity went unverified.

V gene TRBV12-5 combines with J gene TRBJ2-7, with 9 bases identical to TRBD1. This sequence originates from a man aged 18 to 30 who had mild COVID-19 (a few samples of this study predate the infection). Cell type and time point are not known. Sequencing was done on a sample of PBMCs or a T cell subset sorted from them (not recorded which). The CDR3 nucleotides are TGTGCTAGTGCCCTGGACAGGGGATACTCCTACGAGCAGTACTTC. Translation: CASALDRGYSYEQYF.